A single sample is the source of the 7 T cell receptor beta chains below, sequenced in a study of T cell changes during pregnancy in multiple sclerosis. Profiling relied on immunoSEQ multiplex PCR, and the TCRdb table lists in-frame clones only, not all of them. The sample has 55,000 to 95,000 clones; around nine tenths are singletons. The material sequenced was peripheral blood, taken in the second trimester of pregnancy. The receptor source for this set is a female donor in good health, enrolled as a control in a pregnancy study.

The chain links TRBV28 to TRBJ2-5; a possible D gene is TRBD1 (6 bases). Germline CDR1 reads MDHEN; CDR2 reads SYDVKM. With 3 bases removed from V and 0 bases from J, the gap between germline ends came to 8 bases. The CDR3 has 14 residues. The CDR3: CASSFWTDQETQYF. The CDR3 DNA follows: TGTGCCAGCAGTTTTTGGACAGACCAAGAGACCCAGTACTTC.

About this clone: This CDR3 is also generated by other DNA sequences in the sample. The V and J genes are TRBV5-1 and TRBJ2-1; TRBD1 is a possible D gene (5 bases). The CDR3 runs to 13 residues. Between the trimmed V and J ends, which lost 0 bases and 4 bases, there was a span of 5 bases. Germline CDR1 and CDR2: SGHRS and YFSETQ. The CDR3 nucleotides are TGCGCCAGCAGCTTGGGACAGTACAATGAGCAGTTCTTC. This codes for CASSLGQYNEQFF.

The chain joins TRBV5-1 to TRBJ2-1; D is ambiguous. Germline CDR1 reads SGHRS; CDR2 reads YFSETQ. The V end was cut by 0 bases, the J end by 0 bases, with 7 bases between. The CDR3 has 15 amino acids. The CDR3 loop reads CASSLAQSSYNEQFF. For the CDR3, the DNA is TGCGCCAGCAGCTTGGCACAGAGCTCCTACAATGAGCAGTTCTTC.

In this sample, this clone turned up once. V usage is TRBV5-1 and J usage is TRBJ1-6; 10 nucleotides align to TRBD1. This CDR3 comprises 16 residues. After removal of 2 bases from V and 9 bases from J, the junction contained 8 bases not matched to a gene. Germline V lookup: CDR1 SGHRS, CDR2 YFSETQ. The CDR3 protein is CASSLSTGQGISPLHF. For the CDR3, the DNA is TGCGCCAGCAGCTTATCCACGGGACAGGGGATTTCACCCCTCCACTTT.

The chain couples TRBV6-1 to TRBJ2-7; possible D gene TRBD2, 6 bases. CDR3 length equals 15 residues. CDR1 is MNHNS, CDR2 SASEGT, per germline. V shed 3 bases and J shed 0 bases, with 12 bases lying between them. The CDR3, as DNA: TGTGCCAGCAGTGACCCGGGACTGAGCTCCTACGAGCAGTACTTC. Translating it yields CASSDPGLSSYEQYF.

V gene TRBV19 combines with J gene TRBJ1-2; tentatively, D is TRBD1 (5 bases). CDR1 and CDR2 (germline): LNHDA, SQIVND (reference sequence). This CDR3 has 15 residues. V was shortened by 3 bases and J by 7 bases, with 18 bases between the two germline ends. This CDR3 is CASSIRQSQRGGYTF. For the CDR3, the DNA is TGTGCCAGTAGTATCCGACAGAGCCAACGCGGTGGCTACACCTTC.

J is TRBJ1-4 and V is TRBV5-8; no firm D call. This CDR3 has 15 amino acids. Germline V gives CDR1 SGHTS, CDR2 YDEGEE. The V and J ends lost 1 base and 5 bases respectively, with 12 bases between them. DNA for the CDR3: TGTGCCAGCAGCTTGCTAAGTGGGCAGAATGAAAAACTGTTTTTT. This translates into CASSLLSGQNEKLFF.